This T cell receptor (beta chain) was sequenced during a study of blood T cell repertoires in COVID-19. As for the study in general: There were acute and convalescent COVID-19 samples, and they came from the United States, Italy and Spain. T cells, B-cell-depleted T cells, or PBMCs provided the cDNA or gDNA that served as material.

CDR3 length equals 14 residues. CDR1 and CDR2 (germline): SGDLS, YYNGEE. V was trimmed by 3 bases and J by 4 bases, leaving 14 bases between them. The sample holds one count of this clone. In the authors' workflow: Estimates of nucleated cell counts were drawn from the amplification of reference gene primers. TCRdb's copy holds only in-frame clones and misses some; the assay was immunoSEQ multiplex PCR. V, J and clone size were drawn from that table, and D and trimming were deduced from the DNA. The sample includes about 64,000 clones, about three quarters of them seen just once. The receptor comes from a human donor in a cohort sampled during active COVID-19. The chain combines TRBV9 with TRBJ2-7, with a tentative D call TRBD2 (5 bases). Sequencing was performed on peripheral blood. The CDR3 bases are TGTGCCAGCAGCGCGCCCGGGAACGATTACGAGCAGTACTTC. Its protein is CASSAPGNDYEQYF.